The T cell receptor (beta chain) under discussion was sequenced for a study of blood T cell repertoires in COVID-19. In the study's own analysis: How many nucleated cells were present was estimated from reference gene primer amplification. Data came from immunoSEQ multiplex PCR; TCRdb stores just in-frame clones and leaves some out. V and J calls and clone size come straight from that table; D and trimming were deduced from the DNA. The sample yields around 47,000 clones, 89% seen once. The specimen sequenced was peripheral blood. The TCR comes from an elderly man with active or convalescent COVID-19.

The CDR3 region is CASSQGGGRSEQYF. The CDR3 DNA sequence: TGTGCCAGCAGCCAAGGGGGGGGGCGATCCGAGCAGTACTTC. The chain uses TRBV3-1 (or the pseudogene TRBV3-2) and TRBJ2-7; D is perhaps TRBD2 (7 bases). V gave up 1 base and J gave up 6 bases, with 13 bases separating them. The CDR3 runs to 14 residues. CDR1 and CDR2 (germline): LGHDT, YNNKEL (reference sequence).